The clone carrying this T cell receptor delta chain was observed a few times. Its target is unknown. The germline V and J ends were trimmed by 2 bases and 0 bases, with 19 bases remaining between them. Per germline, CDR1 TSWWSYY and CDR2 QGS. The CDR3 is 18 amino acids. Alphabeta T cells were depleted, then CD3+ Vdelta1+ Vdelta2- thymocytes were FACS-sorted. The data stem from a study of Vδ1+ human thymocytes. RNA was extracted from the cells and then reverse transcribed. Pooled V-gene forward primers with one constant-region reverse primer generated the CDR3 amplicons by multiplex PCR. TCRdb reanalysed the multiplex PCR reads via CATT. The sample carries tens of thousands of delta-chain clones, approximately 16% recorded once. General study results and limits: Thymic TRG and TRD repertoires appeared highly polyclonal, with Gaussian CDR3 length distributions. Roughly 22% of thymic delta-chain sequences were Vdelta2, with few Vdelta3, unlike blood Vdelta1+ controls.

The clonotype was recovered from a girl under three years old who had congenital heart surgery. The material sequenced was Vdelta1+ gamma-delta thymocytes from the thymus. Subset of the sample: FACS-sorted CD3+ TCRalphabeta- TCRVdelta1+ TCRVdelta2- thymocytes. J is TRDJ1 and V is TRDV1; D gene unclear. The CDR3: CALGETTSPRDDTDKLIF. DNA for the CDR3: TGTGCTCTTGGGGAAACCACCTCCCCCCGAGACGACACCGATAAACTCATCTTT.